This T cell receptor (beta chain) was captured by sequencing in a study of cytomegalovirus exposure and HLA in healthy donors. Study observations and caveats: The study had only CMV serostatus as immune exposure information.

The CDR3 covers 13 residues. CDR1 SNHLY and CDR2 FYNNEI come from the germline V gene. As regards this clone: Its antigen is as yet unknown. The sample carries other DNA sequences with the same CDR3.

Both 60 Vbeta primers and 13 Jbeta primers went into the PCR. The table came from immunoSEQ multiplex PCR; TCRdb's copy has only in-frame clones and leaves some out. The data contain 110,000 or so clones, over 65% of them singletons. The sequenced sample consisted of PBMCs. The chain uses TRBV2 and TRBJ2-7; tentatively, D is TRBD1 (7 bases). The clonotype was recovered from a woman aged 25 to 39 in good health and CMV-seropositive. CDR3 in amino acids: CVCKEEGAYEQYF. The CDR3 DNA reads TGTGTCTGCAAGGAGGAGGGGGCATACGAGCAGTACTTC.